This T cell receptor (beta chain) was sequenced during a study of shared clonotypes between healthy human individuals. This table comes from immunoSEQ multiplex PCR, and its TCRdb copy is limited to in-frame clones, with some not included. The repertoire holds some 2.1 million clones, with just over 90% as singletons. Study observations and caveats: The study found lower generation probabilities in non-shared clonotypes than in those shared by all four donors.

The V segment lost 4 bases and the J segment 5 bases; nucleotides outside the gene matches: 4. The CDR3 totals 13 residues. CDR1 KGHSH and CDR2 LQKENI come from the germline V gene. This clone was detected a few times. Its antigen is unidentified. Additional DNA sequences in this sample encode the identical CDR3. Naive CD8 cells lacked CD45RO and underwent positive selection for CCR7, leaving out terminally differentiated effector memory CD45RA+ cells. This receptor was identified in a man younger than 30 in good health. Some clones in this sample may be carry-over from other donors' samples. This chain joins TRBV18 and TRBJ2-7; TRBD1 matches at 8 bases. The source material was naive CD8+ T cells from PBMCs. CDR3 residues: CASSQDRGHEQYF. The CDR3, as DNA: TGTGCCAGCTCACAAGACAGGGGACACGAGCAGTACTTC.